Listed below are T cell receptor beta chains from one sample, sequenced in a study of T cells in Graves' hyperthyroidism and ophthalmopathy. TCRdb redid the calling of the multiplex PCR reads with MiXCR, one entry per CDR3 protein. Of about 480,000 distinct CDR3 sequences listed, around a quarter were seen once; the top ten hold roughly 10%. The sample consisted of blood. The receptors originated from a woman aged 25 to 39 with Graves' ophthalmopathy. Both conserved end residues are part of each CDR3. The order of the fields is CDR3 protein, J gene, V gene.

CDR3: CAWSATGRSQPQHF
J: TRBJ1-5
V: TRBV7-2

CDR3: CASSAQGSTGELFF
J: TRBJ2-2
V: TRBV7-3

CDR3: CSVDPGTRQETQYF
J: TRBJ2-5
V: TRBV29-1

CDR3: CASSQVLVRTGELFF
J: TRBJ2-2
V: TRBV3-1

CDR3: CASSISGGGTLTSTDTQYF
J: TRBJ2-3
V: TRBV19

CDR3: CASSLEGAGQETQYF
J: TRBJ2-5
V: TRBV11-2

CDR3: CASSPSTDNQPQHF
J: TRBJ1-5
V: TRBV18

CDR3: CASSDVTGERNTEAFF
J: TRBJ1-1
V: TRBV6-4

CDR3: CASSYVGDSGNTIYF
J: TRBJ1-3
V: TRBV6-5

CDR3: CASSESPTRGGEAFF
J: TRBJ1-1
V: TRBV6-1

CDR3: CSALGQGETQYF
J: TRBJ2-5
V: TRBV20-1

CDR3: CASSTVPGQGSETEAFF
J: TRBJ1-1
V: TRBV19

CDR3: CARRTGAGTEAFF
J: TRBJ1-1
V: TRBV6-1

CDR3: CASSESMPVTDTQYF
J: TRBJ2-3
V: TRBV25-1

CDR3: CASRGQGVYSNQPQHF
J: TRBJ1-5
V: TRBV6-5

CDR3: CASSERGSTYEQYF
J: TRBJ2-7
V: TRBV6-1

CDR3: CASSQVTEQYF
J: TRBJ2-7
V: TRBV14